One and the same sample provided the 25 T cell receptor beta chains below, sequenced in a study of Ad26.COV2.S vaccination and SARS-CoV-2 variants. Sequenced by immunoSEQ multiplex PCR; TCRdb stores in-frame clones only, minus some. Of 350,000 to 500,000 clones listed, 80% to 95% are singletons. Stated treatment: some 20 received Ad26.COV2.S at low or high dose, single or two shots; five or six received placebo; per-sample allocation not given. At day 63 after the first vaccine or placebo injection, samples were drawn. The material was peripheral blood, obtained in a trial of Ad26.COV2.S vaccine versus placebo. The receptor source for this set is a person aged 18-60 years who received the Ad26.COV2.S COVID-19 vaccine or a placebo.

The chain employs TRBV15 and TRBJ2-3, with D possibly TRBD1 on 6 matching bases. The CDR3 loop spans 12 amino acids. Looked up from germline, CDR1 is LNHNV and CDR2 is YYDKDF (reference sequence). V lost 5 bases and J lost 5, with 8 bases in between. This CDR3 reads CATSEGEDTQYF. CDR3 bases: TGTGCCACCAGCGAGGGGGAAGATACGCAGTATTTT.

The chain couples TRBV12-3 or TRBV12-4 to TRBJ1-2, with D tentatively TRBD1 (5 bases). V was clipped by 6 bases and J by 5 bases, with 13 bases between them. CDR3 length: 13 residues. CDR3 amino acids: CASRRDGEYGYTF. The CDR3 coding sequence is TGTGCCAGCAGACGGGACGGAGAATATGGCTACACCTTC.

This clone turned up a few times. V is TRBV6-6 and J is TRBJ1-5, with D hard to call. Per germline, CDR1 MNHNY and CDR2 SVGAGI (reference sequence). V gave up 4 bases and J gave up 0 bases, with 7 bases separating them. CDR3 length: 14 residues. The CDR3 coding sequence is TGTGCCAGCAGTTCCATACATAGCAATCAGCCCCAGCATTTT. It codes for CASSSIHSNQPQHF.

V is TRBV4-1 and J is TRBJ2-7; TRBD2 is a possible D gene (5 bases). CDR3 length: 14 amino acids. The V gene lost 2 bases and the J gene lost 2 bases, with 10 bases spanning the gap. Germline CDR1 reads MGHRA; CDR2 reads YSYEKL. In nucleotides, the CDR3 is TGCGCCAGCAGCCAACCCCGGACTCCCTACGAGCAGTACTTC. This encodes CASSQPRTPYEQYF.

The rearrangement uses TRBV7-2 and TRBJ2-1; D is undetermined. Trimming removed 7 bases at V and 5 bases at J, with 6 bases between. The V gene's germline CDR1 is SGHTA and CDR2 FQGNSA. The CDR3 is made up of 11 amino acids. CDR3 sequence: CASTFNNEQFF. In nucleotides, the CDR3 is TGTGCCAGCACCTTTAACAATGAGCAGTTCTTC.

As DNA, the CDR3 is TGTGCCACCAGCAGTCCCCCTTTCGGTGAGCAGTTCTTC. Amino acids: CATSSPPFGEQFF. The chain recombines TRBV15 with TRBJ2-1; D not certain. V lost 3 bases, J lost 9 bases, and 12 bases lay in between. Germline loops: CDR1 LNHNV, CDR2 YYDKDF (reference sequence). CDR3 length equals 13 residues.

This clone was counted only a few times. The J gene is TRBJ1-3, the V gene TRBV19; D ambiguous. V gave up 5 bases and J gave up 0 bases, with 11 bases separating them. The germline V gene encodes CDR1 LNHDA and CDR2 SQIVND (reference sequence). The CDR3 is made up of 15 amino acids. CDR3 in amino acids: CASSVDSFSGNTIYF. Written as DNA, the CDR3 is TGTGCCAGTAGTGTGGACTCTTTCTCTGGAAACACCATATATTTT.

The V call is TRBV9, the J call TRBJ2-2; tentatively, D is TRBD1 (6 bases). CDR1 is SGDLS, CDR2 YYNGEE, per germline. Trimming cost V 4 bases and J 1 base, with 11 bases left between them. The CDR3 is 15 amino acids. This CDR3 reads CASSIQTGNTGELFF. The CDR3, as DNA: TGTGCCAGCAGCATACAGACAGGGAACACCGGGGAGCTGTTTTTT.

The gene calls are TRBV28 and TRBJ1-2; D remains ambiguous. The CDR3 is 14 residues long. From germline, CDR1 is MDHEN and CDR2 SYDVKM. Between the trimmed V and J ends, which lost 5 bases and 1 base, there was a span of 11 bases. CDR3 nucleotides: TGTGCCAGCAGTCCCCTGCTCTTTAACTATGGCTACACCTTC. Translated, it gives CASSPLLFNYGYTF.

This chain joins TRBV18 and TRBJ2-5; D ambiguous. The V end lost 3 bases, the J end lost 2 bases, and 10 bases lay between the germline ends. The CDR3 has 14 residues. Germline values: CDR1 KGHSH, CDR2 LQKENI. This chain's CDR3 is CASSPLELQETQYF. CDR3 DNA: TGTGCCAGCTCACCGTTGGAGCTTCAAGAGACCCAGTACTTC. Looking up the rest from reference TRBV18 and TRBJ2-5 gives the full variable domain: NAGVMQNPRHLVRRRGQEARLRCSPMKGHSHVYWYRQLPEEGLKFMVYLQKENIIDESGMPKERFSAEFPKEGPSILRIQQVVRGDSAAYFCASSPLELQETQYFGPGTRLLVL.

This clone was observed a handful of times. The CDR3 sequence: CASSLGGFESNQPQHF. The DNA of the CDR3 is TGTGCCAGCAGCTTAGGGGGGTTTGAGAGCAATCAGCCCCAGCATTTT. The rearrangement joins TRBV7-9 to TRBJ1-5; D is perhaps TRBD1 (5 bases). CDR3 length equals 16 residues. With 1 base removed from V and 1 base from J, the gap between germline ends came to 11 bases. Germline values: CDR1 SEHNR, CDR2 FQNEAQ (reference sequence).

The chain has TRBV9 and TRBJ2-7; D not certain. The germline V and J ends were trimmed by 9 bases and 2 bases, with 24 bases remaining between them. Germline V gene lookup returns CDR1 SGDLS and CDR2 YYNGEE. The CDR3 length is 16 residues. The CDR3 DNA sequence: TGTGCCACCCATATACCCCTCAAGGGCAGGCCCTACGAGCAGTACTTC. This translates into CATHIPLKGRPYEQYF. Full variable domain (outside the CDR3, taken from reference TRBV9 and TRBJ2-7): DSGVTQTPKHLITATGQRVTLRCSPRSGDLSVYWYQQSLDQGLQFLIQYYNGEERAKGNILERFSAQQFPDLHSELNLSSLELGDSALYFCATHIPLKGRPYEQYFGPGTRLTVT.

In nucleotides, the CDR3 is TGTGCCAGCGGCAGGGGGCTAATACTCGAGCAGTACTTC. This sequence encodes CASGRGLILEQYF. The chain employs TRBV27 and TRBJ2-7, with 8 positions matching TRBD1. V was pared by 8 bases and J by 6 bases, with 9 bases of the junction left unmatched. The CDR3 runs 13 residues. Germline V gene sequence: CDR1 MNHEY, CDR2 SMNVEV (reference sequence).

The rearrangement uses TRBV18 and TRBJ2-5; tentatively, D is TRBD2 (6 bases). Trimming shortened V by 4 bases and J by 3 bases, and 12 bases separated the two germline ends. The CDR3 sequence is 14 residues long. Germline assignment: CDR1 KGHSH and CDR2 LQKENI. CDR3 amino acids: CASSLGGGEETQYF. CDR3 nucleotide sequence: TGTGCCAGCTCACTGGGAGGAGGGGAAGAGACCCAGTACTTC.

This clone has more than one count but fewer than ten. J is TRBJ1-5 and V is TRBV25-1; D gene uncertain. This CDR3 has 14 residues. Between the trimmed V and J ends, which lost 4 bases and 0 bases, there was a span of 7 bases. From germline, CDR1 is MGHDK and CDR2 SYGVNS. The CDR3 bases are TGTGCCAGCAGTGTTGTGGGTAGCAATCAGCCCCAGCATTTT. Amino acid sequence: CASSVVGSNQPQHF.

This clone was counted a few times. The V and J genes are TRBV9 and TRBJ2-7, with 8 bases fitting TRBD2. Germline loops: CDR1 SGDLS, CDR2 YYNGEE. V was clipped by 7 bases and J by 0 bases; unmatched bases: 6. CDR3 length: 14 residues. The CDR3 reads CASSRSGGSYEQYF. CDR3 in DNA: TGTGCCAGCTCTAGGAGCGGGGGCTCCTACGAGCAGTACTTC. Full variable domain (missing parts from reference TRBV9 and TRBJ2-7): DSGVTQTPKHLITATGQRVTLRCSPRSGDLSVYWYQQSLDQGLQFLIQYYNGEERAKGNILERFSAQQFPDLHSELNLSSLELGDSALYFCASSRSGGSYEQYFGPGTRLTVT.

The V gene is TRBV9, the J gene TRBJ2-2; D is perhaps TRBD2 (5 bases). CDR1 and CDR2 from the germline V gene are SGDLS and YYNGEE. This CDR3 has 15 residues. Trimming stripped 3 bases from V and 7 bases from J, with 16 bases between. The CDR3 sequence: CASSGGRSIVGELFF. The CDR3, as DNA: TGTGCCAGCAGCGGAGGGCGTAGCATAGTCGGGGAGCTGTTTTTT.

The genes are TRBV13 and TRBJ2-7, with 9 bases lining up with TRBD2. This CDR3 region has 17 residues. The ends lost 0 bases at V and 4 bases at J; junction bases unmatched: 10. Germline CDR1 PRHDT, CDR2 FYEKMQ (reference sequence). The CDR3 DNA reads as TGTGCCAGCAGCTTAGGTCGTAGGGCTAGCGGGATGTACGAGCAGTACTTC. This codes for CASSLGRRASGMYEQYF.

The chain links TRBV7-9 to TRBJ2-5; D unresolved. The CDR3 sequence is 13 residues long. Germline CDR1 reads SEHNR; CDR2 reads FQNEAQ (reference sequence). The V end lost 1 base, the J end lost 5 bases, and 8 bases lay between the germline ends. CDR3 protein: CASSLGVGETQYF. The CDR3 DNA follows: TGTGCCAGCAGCTTAGGGGTGGGGGAGACCCAGTACTTC.

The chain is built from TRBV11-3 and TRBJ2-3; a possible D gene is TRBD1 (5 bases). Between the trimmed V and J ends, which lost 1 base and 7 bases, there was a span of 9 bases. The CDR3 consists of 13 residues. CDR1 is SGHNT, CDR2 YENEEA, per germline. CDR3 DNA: TGTGCCAGCAGCTTAGGGTGGGGCAATACGCAGTATTTT. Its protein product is CASSLGWGNTQYF. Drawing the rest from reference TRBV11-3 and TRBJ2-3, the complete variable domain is EAGVVQSPRYKIIEKKQPVAFWCNPISGHNTLYWYLQNLGQGPELLIRYENEEAVDDSQLPKDRFSAERLKGVDSTLKIQPAELGDSAVYLCASSLGWGNTQYFGPGTRLTVL.

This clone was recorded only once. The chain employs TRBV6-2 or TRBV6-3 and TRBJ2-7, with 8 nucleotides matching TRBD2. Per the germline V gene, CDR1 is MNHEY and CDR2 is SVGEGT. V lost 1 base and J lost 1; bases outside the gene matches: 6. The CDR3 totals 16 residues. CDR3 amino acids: CASSYLSGSGSYEQYF. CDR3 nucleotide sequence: TGTGCCAGCAGTTACTTAAGCGGGAGCGGGTCCTACGAGCAGTACTTC.

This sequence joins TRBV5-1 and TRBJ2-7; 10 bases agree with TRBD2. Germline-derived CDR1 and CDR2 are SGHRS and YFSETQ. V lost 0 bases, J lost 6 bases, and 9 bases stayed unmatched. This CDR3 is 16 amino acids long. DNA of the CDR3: TGCGCCAGCAGCTTGGCGACTTCTAGCGGGAGCTTCGAGCAGTACTTC. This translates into CASSLATSSGSFEQYF. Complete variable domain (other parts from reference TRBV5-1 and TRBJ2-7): KAGVTQTPRYLIKTRGQQVTLSCSPISGHRSVSWYQQTPGQGLQFLFEYFSETQRNKGNFPGRFSGRQFSNSRSEMNVSTLELGDSALYLCASSLATSSGSFEQYFGPGTRLTVT.

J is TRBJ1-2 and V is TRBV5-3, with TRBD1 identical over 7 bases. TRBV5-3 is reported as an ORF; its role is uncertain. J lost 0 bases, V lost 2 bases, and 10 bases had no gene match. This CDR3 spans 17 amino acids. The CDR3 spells CARSFIDRAQANYGYTF. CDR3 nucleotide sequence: TGTGCCAGAAGCTTTATCGACAGGGCGCAGGCTAACTATGGCTACACCTTC.

DNA of the CDR3: TGTGCCAGCAGTGTCGGCTACGAGCAGTACTTC. Translation: CASSVGYEQYF. V is TRBV28 and J is TRBJ2-7, with D unclear. The CDR3 has 11 amino acids. From germline, CDR1 is MDHEN and CDR2 SYDVKM. V was shortened by 5 bases and J by 3 bases, with 5 bases between the two germline ends.

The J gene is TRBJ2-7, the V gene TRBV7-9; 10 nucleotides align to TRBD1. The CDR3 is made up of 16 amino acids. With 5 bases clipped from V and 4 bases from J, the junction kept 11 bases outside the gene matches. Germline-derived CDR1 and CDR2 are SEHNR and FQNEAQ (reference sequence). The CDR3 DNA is TGTGCCAGCAGCCGGTACCGGGACAGGGGTCAATACGAGCAGTACTTC. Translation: CASSRYRDRGQYEQYF. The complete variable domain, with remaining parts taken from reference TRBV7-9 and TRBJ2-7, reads DTGVSQNPRHKITKRGQNVTFRCDPISEHNRLYWYRQTLGQGPEFLTYFQNEAQLEKSRLLSDRFSAERPKGSFSTLEIQRTEQGDSAMYLCASSRYRDRGQYEQYFGPGTRLTVT.